Sequencing of this T cell receptor (beta chain) was carried out in a study of T cells after yellow fever vaccination. Study-level points and caveats: After the booster, about 95% of CD4 and roughly nine tenths of CD8 primary-response clones were re-detected. Faster peaking, at day 5 versus 15, marked a secondary response that was weaker.

Worth noting for this clonotype: Its target is unknown.

Production of TCR cDNA was by 5'RACE template switching, which also added a universal primer site and UMIs. MiXCR was run by TCRdb on the 5' RACE reads, yielding one entry per CDR3 protein. The sample holds 120,000 or so distinct CDR3 sequences, about 15% seen once. This sequence originates from a man in his late teens or twenties who received the YFV17D yellow fever vaccine. The input for sequencing was CD8+ T cells sorted from PBMCs, taken 5 days after the yellow fever booster vaccination.

The CDR3 spells CASSVELGRGETQYF. CDR3 nucleotide sequence: TGTGCCAGCAGCGTAGAATTAGGGAGGGGAGAGACCCAGTACTTC. V usage is TRBV9 and J usage is TRBJ2-5; TRBD2 matches 7 bases. The ends lost 0 bases at V and 4 bases at J; junction bases unmatched: 6. Germline loops: CDR1 SGDLS, CDR2 YYNGEE. The CDR3 runs to 15 residues.